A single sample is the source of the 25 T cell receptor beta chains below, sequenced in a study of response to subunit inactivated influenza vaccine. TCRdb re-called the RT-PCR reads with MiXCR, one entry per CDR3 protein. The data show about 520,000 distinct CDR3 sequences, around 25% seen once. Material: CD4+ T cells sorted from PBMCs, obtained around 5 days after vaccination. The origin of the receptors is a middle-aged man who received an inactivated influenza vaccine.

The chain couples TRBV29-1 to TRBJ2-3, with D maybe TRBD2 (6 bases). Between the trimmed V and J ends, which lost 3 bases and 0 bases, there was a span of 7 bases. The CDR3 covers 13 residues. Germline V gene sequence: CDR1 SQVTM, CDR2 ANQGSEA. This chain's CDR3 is CSVDAGSTDTQYF. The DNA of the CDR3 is TGCAGCGTTGATGCGGGGAGCACAGATACGCAGTATTTT.

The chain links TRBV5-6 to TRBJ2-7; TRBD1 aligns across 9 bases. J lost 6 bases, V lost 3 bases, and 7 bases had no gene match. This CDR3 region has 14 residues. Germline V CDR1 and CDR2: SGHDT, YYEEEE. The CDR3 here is CASSSGTGYREQYF. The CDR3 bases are TGTGCCAGCAGCTCCGGGACAGGGTATCGCGAGCAGTACTTC.

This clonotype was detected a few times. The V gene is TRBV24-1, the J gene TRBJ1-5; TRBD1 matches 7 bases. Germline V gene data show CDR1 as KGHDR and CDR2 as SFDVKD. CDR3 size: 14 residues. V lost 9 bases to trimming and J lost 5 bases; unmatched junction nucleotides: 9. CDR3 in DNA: TGTGCCACCGGACCCCGGGACAGATATCAGCCCCAGCATTTT. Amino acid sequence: CATGPRDRYQPQHF.

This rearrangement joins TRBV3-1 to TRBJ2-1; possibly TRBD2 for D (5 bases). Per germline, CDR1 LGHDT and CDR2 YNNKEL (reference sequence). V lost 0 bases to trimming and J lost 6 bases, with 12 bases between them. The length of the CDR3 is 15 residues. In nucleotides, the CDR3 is TGTGCCAGCAGCCAAGATCCTGGACTTTCCAATGAGCAGTTCTTC. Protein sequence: CASSQDPGLSNEQFF.

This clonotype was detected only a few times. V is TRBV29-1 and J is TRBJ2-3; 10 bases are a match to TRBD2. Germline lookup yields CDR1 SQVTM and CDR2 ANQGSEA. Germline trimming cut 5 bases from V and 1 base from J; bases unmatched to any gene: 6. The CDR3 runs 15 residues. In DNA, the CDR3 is TGCAGCGTTACCATGGGGACTAGCGGCACAGATACGCAGTATTTT. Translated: CSVTMGTSGTDTQYF.

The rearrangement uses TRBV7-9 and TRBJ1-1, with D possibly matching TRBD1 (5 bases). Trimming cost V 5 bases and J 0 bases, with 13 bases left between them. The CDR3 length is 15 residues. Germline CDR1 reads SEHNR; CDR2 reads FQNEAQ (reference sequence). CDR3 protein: CASSAVGHMNTEAFF. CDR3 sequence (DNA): TGTGCCAGCAGCGCCGTCGGACATATGAACACTGAAGCTTTCTTT.

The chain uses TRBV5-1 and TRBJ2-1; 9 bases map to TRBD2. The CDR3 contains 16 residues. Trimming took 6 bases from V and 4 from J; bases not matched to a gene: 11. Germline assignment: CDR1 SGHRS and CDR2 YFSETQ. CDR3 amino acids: CASTEVGREGYNEQFF. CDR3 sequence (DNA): TGCGCCAGCACCGAGGTGGGGCGGGAGGGTTACAATGAGCAGTTCTTC. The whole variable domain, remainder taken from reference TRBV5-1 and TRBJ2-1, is KAGVTQTPRYLIKTRGQQVTLSCSPISGHRSVSWYQQTPGQGLQFLFEYFSETQRNKGNFPGRFSGRQFSNSRSEMNVSTLELGDSALYLCASTEVGREGYNEQFFGPGTRLTVL.

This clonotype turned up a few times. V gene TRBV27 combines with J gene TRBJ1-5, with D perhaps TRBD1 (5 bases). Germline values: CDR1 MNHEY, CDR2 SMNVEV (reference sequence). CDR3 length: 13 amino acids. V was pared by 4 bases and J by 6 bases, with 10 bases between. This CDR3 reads CASSWGEGQPQHF. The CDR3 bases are TGTGCCAGCAGTTGGGGGGAAGGTCAGCCCCAGCATTTT.

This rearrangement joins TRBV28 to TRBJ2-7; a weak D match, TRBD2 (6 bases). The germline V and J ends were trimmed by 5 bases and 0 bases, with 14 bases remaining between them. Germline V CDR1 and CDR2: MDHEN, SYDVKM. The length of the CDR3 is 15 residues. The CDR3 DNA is TGTGCCAGCAGTGTTAGCGGAATGCTCTCCTACGAGCAGTACTTC. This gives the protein CASSVSGMLSYEQYF.

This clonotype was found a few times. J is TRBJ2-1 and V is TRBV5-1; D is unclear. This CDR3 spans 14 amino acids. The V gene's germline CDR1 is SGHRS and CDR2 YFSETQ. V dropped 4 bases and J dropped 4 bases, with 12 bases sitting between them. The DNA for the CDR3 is TGCGCCAGCAGCCCCGCTACTGATTACAATGAGCAGTTCTTC. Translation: CASSPATDYNEQFF.

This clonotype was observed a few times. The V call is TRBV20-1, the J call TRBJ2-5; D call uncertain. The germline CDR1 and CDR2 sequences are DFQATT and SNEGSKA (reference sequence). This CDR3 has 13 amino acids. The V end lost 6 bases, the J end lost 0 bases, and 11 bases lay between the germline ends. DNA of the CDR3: TGCAGTGCCGAGATCCGGGACCAAGAGACCCAGTACTTC. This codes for CSAEIRDQETQYF.

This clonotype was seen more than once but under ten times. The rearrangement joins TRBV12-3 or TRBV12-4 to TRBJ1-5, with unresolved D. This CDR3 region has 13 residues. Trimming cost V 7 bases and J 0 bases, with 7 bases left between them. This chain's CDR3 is CASTLGSNQPQHF. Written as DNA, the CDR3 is TGTGCCAGCACCTTGGGTAGCAATCAGCCCCAGCATTTT.

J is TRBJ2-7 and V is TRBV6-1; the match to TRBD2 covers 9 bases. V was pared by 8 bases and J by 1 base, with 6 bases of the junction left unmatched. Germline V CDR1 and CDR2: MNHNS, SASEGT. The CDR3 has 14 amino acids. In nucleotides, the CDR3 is TGTGCCAGCTCTGGACTAGCGACATCCTACGAGCAGTACTTC. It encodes CASSGLATSYEQYF.

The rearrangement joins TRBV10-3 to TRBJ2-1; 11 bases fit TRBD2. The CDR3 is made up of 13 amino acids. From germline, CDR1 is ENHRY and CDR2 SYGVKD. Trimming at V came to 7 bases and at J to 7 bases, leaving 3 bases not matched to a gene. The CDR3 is CAITGLAANEQFF. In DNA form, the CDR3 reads TGTGCCATCACGGGACTAGCGGCTAATGAGCAGTTCTTC.

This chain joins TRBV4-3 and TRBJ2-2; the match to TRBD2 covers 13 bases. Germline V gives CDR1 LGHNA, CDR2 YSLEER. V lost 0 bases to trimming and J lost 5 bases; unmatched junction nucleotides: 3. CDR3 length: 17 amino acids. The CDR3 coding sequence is TGCGCCAGCAGCCAAGATTCGGGACTAGCGGGAACCGGGGAGCTGTTTTTT. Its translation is CASSQDSGLAGTGELFF.

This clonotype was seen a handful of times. The CDR3 region has the DNA TGTGCCAGCAGCTTGCGAGGGGGGTCGAGCGGGAGTTACGAGCAGTACTTC. This encodes CASSLRGGSSGSYEQYF. The chain joins TRBV11-1 to TRBJ2-7; TRBD2 matches 8 bases. CDR1 is SGHAT, CDR2 FQDESV, per germline (reference sequence). The J segment lost 4 bases and the V segment lost 3 bases, leaving 14 bases of the junction unmatched. CDR3 length: 17 residues.

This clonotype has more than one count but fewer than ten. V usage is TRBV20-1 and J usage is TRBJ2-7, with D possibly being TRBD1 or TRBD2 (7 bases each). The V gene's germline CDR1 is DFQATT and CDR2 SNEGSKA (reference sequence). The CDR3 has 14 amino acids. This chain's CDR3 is CSRSRGGLSYEQYF. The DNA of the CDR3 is TGCAGCCGGAGCAGGGGGGGGCTCTCCTACGAGCAGTACTTC.

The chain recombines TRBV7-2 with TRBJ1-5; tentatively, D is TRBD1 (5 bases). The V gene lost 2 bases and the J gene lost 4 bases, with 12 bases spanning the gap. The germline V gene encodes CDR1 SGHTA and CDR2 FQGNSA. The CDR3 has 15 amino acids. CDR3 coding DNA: TGTGCCAGCAGCTTAACAAGCGGGGGAAATCAGCCCCAGCATTTT. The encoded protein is CASSLTSGGNQPQHF.

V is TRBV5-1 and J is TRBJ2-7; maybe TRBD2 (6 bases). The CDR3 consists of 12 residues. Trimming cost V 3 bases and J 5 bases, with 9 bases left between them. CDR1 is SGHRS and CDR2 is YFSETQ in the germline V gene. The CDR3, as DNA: TGCGCCAGCAGCTCCGGGAGTCACGAGCAGTACTTC. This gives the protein CASSSGSHEQYF.

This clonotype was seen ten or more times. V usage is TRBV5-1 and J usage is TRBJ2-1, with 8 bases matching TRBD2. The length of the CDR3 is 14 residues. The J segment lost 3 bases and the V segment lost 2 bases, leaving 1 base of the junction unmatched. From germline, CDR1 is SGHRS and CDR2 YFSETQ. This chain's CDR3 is CASSFREGYNEQFF. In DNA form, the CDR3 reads TGCGCCAGCAGCTTCCGGGAGGGCTACAATGAGCAGTTCTTC.

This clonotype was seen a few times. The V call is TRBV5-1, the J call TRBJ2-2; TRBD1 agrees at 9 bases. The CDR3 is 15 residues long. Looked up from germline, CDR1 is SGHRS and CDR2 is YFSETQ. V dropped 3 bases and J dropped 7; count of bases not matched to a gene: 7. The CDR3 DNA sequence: TGCGCCAGCAGCTCACAGGGGGCTCAGGTCGGGGAGCTGTTTTTT. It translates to CASSSQGAQVGELFF.

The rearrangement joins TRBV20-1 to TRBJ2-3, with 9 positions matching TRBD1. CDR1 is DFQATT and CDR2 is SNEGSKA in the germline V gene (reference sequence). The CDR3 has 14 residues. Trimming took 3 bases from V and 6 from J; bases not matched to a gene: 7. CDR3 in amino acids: CSARWGQGPDTQYF. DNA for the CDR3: TGCAGTGCTAGGTGGGGACAGGGACCCGATACGCAGTATTTT.

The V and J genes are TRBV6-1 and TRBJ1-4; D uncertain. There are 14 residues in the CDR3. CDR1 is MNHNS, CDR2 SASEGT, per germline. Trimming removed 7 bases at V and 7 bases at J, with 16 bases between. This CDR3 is CASTEGGLAEKLFF. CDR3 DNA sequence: TGTGCCAGCACAGAGGGCGGATTGGCTGAAAAACTGTTTTTT.

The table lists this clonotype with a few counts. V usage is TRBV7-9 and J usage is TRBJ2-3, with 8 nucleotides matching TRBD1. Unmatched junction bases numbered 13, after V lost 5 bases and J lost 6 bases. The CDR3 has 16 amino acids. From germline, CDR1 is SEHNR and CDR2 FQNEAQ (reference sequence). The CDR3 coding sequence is TGTGCCAGCAGCCCGTTCGGCAGGGGGCCACCCGATACGCAGTATTTT. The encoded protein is CASSPFGRGPPDTQYF.

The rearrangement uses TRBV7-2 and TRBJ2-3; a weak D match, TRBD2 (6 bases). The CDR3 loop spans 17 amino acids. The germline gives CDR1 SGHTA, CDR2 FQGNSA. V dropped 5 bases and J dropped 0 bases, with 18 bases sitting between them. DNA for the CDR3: TGTGCCAGCAGCCCCTATCCACCGGGGACTAGCACAGATACGCAGTATTTT. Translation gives CASSPYPPGTSTDTQYF.